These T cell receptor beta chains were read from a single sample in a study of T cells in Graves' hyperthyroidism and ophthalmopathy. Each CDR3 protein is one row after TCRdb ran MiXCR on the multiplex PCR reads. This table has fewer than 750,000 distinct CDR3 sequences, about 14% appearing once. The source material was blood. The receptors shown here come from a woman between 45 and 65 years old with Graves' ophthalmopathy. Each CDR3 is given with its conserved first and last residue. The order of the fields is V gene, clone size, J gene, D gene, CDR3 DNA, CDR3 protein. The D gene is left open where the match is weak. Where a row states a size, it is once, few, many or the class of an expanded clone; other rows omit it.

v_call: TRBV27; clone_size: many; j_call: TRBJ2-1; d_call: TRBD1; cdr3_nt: TGTGCCAGCAGTTTTAGGGGACAGAACAACAATGAGCAGTTCTTC; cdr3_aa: CASSFRGQNNNEQFF
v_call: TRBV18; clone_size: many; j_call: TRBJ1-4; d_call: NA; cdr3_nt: TGTGCCAGCTCACCACGGGAGGCGTTTGGGGAAAATGAAAAACTGTTTTTT; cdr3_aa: CASSPREAFGENEKLFF
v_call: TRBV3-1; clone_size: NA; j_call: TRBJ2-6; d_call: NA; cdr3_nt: TGTGCCAGCAGCCAAGCAGGGGCCGGGGCCAACGTCCTGACTTTC; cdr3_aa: CASSQAGAGANVLTF
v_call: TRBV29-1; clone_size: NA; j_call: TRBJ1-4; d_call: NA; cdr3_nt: TGCAGCGTTCCTCTCCGGCAGGGGAGTGAAAAACTGTTTTTT; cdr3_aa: CSVPLRQGSEKLFF
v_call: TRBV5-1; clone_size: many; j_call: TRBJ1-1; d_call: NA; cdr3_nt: TGCGCCAGCAGCTTGACCCAGTCGAACACTGAAGCTTTCTTT; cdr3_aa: CASSLTQSNTEAFF
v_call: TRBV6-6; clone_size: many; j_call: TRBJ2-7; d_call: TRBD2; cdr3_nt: TGTGCCAGCAGTTACGGGACTAGCGGACCACGAATCTCCTACGAGCAGTACTTC; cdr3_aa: CASSYGTSGPRISYEQYF
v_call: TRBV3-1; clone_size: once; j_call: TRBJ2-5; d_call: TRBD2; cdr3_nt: TGTGCCAGCAGCCACTTATTAGGAAAAGCTAGCGGGACGCGGGCCCAGTACTTC; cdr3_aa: CASSHLLGKASGTRAQYF
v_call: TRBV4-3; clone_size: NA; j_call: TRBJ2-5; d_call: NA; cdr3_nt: TGCGCCAGCAGCCAAGATGGATTGCGGGGGACCCAGTACTTC; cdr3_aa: CASSQDGLRGTQYF
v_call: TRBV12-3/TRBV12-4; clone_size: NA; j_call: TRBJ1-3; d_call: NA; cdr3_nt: TGTGCCAGCAGAACGGAGTTCTCTGGAAACACCATATATTTT; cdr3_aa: CASRTEFSGNTIYF
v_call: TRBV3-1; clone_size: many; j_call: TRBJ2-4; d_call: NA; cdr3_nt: TGTGCCAGCAGCCAAGATAATGACTACTGGGCCAAAAACATTCAGTACTTC; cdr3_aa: CASSQDNDYWAKNIQYF
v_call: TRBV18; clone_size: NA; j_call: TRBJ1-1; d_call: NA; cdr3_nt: TGTGCCAGCTCACCGGGCCCCCAAACTGAAGCTTTCTTT; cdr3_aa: CASSPGPQTEAFF
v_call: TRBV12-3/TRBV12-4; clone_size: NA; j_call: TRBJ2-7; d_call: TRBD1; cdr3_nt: TGTGCCAGCAGTTCGATTGGGACAGGAGCCTACGAGCAGTACTTC; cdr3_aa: CASSSIGTGAYEQYF
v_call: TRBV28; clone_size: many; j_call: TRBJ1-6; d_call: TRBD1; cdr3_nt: TGTGCCAGCAGTTCCCTCCGGACAGGAGAGAGTTCACCCCTCCACTTT; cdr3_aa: CASSSLRTGESSPLHF
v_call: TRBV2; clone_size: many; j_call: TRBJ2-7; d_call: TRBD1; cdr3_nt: TGTGCCGGCAGCCTCCGGGACAGGGTCACCTACGAGCAGTACTTC; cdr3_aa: CAGSLRDRVTYEQYF
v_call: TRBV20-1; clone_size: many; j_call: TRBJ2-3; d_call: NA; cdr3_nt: TGCAGTGCAACCAGTCTTTCCGCAGATACGCAGTATTTT; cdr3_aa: CSATSLSADTQYF
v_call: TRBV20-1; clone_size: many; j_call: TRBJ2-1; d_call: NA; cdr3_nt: TGCAGTGCGAACAACAGGGAAAGTGTCGTCTACGAGCAGTTCTTC; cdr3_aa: CSANNRESVVYEQFF
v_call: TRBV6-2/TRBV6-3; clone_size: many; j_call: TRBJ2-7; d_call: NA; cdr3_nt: TGTGCCAGCAGTTACTCGACACTTTACGAGCAGTACTTC; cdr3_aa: CASSYSTLYEQYF
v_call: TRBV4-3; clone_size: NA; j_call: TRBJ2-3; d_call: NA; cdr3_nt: TGCGCCAGCAGCCAAGCACCGGTTTCGGACTATAGCACAGATACGCAGTATTTT; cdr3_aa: CASSQAPVSDYSTDTQYF
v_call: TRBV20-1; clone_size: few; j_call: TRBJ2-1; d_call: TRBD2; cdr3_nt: TGCAGTGCTAGAGACCCAGCGGGAGTGGATGAGCAGTTCTTC; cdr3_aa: CSARDPAGVDEQFF
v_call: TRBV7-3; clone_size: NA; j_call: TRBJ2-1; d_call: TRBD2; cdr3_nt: TGTGCCAGCAGCTTAAGTAGCGGGACCAACAATTACAATGAGCAGTTCTTC; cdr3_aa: CASSLSSGTNNYNEQFF
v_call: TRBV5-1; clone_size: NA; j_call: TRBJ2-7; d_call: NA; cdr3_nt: TGCGCCAGCAGCAGCAACCCCACTCTTTACGAGCAGTACTTC; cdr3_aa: CASSSNPTLYEQYF
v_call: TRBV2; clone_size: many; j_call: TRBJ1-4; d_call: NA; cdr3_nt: TGTGCCAGCATAACAGATGCAACTAATGAAAAACTGTTTTTT; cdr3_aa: CASITDATNEKLFF
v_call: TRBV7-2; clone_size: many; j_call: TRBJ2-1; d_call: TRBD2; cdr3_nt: TGTGCCAGCAGCTTTCCCGAGCGGGAGTCCACCTACAATGAGCAGTTCTTC; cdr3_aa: CASSFPERESTYNEQFF
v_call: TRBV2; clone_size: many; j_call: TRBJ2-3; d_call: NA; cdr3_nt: TGTGCCAGCAGCGCAGGCACGGTTTTGGGCGATACGCAGTATTTT; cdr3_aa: CASSAGTVLGDTQYF
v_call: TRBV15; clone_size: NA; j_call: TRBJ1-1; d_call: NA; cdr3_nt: TGTGCCACCAGCAGAGATTACTGGGGGAATACTGAAGCTTTCTTT; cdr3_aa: CATSRDYWGNTEAFF